This T cell receptor beta chain was obtained from a study of T cell changes during pregnancy in multiple sclerosis. Sequenced by immunoSEQ multiplex PCR; TCRdb stores in-frame clones only, minus some. The data show approximately 63,000 clones, 90% to 95% seen once. V shed 10 bases and J shed 6 bases, with 11 bases lying between them. The CDR3 loop spans 11 amino acids. Germline V CDR1 and CDR2: SGHNT, YYREEE (reference sequence). V gene TRBV5-4 combines with J gene TRBJ2-1; possibly TRBD2 for D (6 bases). This specimen was peripheral blood, taken after pregnancy. The receptor comes from a female donor in good health, enrolled as a control in a pregnancy study. CDR3 DNA: TGTGCCGGAGGGTCGCCCAATGAGCAGTTCTTC. Protein product: CAGGSPNEQFF.